The 6 T cell receptor beta chains below come from one sample, sequenced in a study of regulatory and conventional T cells in RAG deficiency. TCRdb's table, derived via immunoSEQ multiplex PCR, lists solely in-frame clones and lacks some. The sample includes fewer than 30,000 clones, roughly 96% of them seen just once. Genomic DNA came from blood conventional CD4+ T cells gated CD25-low CD127-high. Another study also made use of these data, one on regulatory T cells. That report notes: The PCR used 52 TRBV and 13 TRBJ primers.

Sequencing was done on a sample of CD25- CD4+ T cells sorted from blood. Source of these receptors: a human donor in good health.

This clone has only one observation. The chain is built from TRBV6-1 and TRBJ1-1; unclear D gene. The length of the CDR3 is 14 residues. Germline V lookup: CDR1 MNHNS, CDR2 SASEGT. Trimming left V 1 base short and J 6 bases short, with 12 bases between. CDR3 protein: CASSEVAGDAEAFF. CDR3 DNA: TGTGCCAGCAGTGAAGTAGCGGGCGACGCTGAAGCTTTCTTT.

J is TRBJ1-4 and V is TRBV4-2; D gene uncertain. The germline V and J ends were trimmed by 0 bases and 0 bases, with 11 bases remaining between them. The V gene's germline CDR1 is LGHNA and CDR2 YNFKEQ. The CDR3 spans 17 residues. The CDR3 DNA reads as TGTGCCAGCAGCCAAGATGATAGATCGGCAACTAATGAAAAACTGTTTTTT. It codes for CASSQDDRSATNEKLFF.

As regards this clone: This specimen includes other DNA sequences encoding the same CDR3. This rearrangement joins TRBV5-4 to TRBJ2-5, with a weak D call TRBD2 (5 bases). CDR1 and CDR2 from the germline V gene are SGHNT and YYREEE (reference sequence). The CDR3 covers 18 residues. Trimming stripped 4 bases from V and 2 bases from J, with 24 bases between. Here the CDR3 reads CASSIPAGTRLDQETQYF. CDR3 bases: TGTGCCAGCAGCATCCCCGCCGGAACTAGGTTAGATCAAGAGACCCAGTACTTC.

The chain uses TRBV5-1 and TRBJ2-7; D remains unclear. The CDR3 length is 14 residues. Germline-derived CDR1 and CDR2 are SGHRS and YFSETQ. V was cut by 0 bases and J by 0 bases, with 7 bases left in between. CDR3 nucleotide sequence: TGCGCCAGCAGCTTGGACTTAAGCTCCTACGAGCAGTACTTC. Residues: CASSLDLSSYEQYF.

Worth noting for this clone: Additional DNA sequences in this sample encode the identical CDR3. This sequence joins TRBV21-1 and TRBJ1-6. TRBV21-1 is reported as a pseudogene. The CDR3 sequence is 15 residues long. The CDR3: CASSNPGPDNSPLHF. CDR3 DNA sequence: TGTGCCAGCAGCAACCCGGGTCCCGATAATTCCCCCCTCCACTTT.

This chain uses TRBV19 with TRBJ1-2; tentative D call: TRBD1 (5 bases). V gave up 2 bases and J gave up 0 bases, with 16 bases separating them. CDR3 length: 17 residues. Germline V CDR1 and CDR2: LNHDA, SQIVND (reference sequence). The CDR3 here is CASSISTGKSTNYGYTF. The CDR3 DNA reads as TGTGCCAGTAGTATAAGCACAGGTAAATCGACTAACTATGGCTACACCTTC. Combining the CDR3 with reference TRBV19 and TRBJ1-2 gives the whole variable domain DGGITQSPKYLFRKEGQNVTLSCEQNLNHDAMYWYRQDPGQGLRLIYYSQIVNDFQKGDIAEGYSVSREKKESFPLTVTSAQKNPTAFYLCASSISTGKSTNYGYTFGSGTRLTVV.